This section outlines one TCR beta chain sequence together with its context. As yet, its antigen is unknown. This sample is drawn from a study of shared clonotypes between healthy human individuals. Study details: The people who gave samples were a couple of women and a few men aged 18 to 49. Study observations and caveats: Larger estimated richness was generally recorded for naive subsets relative to memory subsets. The generation probabilities recorded for non-shared clonotypes fell below those of clonotypes shared by all four donors.

The CDR3 spans 14 residues. Trimming took off 1 base at V and 5 bases at J, with 9 bases between the two ends. Germline lookup yields CDR1 SGHDT and CDR2 YYEEEE. CD4+ cells were split into CD45RA+ naive and CD45RA-negative memory subsets. Only in-frame clones appear in the TCRdb table, and some are missing; sequencing was by immunoSEQ multiplex PCR. The sample yields about 340,000 clones, less than 75% seen once. The gene calls are TRBV5-6 and TRBJ2-2; D might be TRBD1 (5 bases). The receptor's source is a man aged 25 to 45 in good health. Source material: memory CD4+ T cells sorted from blood. Subset here: CD45RA-negative fraction. CDR3 DNA: TGTGCCAGCAGCTTGACAGGATTAACCGGGGAGCTGTTTTTT. Translated: CASSLTGLTGELFF.